This TCR beta chain was found in a study of T cell changes during pregnancy in multiple sclerosis. Here immunoSEQ multiplex PCR was the method, and the copy in TCRdb shows in-frame clones only, minus some. The sample includes roughly 90,000 clones, roughly 93% of them seen just once. This clone was seen a few times. This CDR3 contains 14 residues. Trimming left V 6 bases short and J 0 bases short, with 12 bases between. Germline CDR1 and CDR2: SGHAT and FQNNGV. J is TRBJ2-7 and V is TRBV11-2; D is possibly TRBD1 (5 bases). Sequencing was performed on peripheral blood, taken in the third trimester of pregnancy. The receptor was derived from a female donor with multiple sclerosis, enrolled in a pregnancy study. This CDR3 is CASRQVRDSYEQYF. In DNA form, the CDR3 reads TGTGCCAGCAGACAAGTCAGGGACTCCTACGAGCAGTACTTC.